This T cell receptor (beta chain) was recovered during a study of OX40 agonist ivuxolimab in advanced cancers. Study overall: Enrollees could have had prior anti-PD-1, anti-PD-L1 or anti-CTLA-4 therapy, which around 43% had received. Findings of the study overall: Among the lowest levels of clonal expansion were found in partial responders at 0.1-3.0 mg/kg. Compared with CD4+, CD8+ T cells on average had more expanded clones. Nonresponders included some who also had low normalized T-cell clonal expansion.

The repertoire was sequenced with immunoSEQ multiplex PCR; TCRdb's copy has only in-frame clones and lacks some. The data show some 60,000 clones, around 81% seen once. About this clone itself: The antigen remains undetermined.

The CDR3 length is 14 residues. Trimming shortened V by 2 bases and J by 4 bases, and 10 bases separated the two germline ends. CDR1 is SGHTA, CDR2 FQGNSA, per germline. The chain links TRBV7-2 to TRBJ2-3; D is unresolved. The sample consisted of CD4+ or CD8+ T cells sorted from blood, taken in a trial of the OX40 agonist ivuxolimab. The clonotype comes from an adult with an advanced solid tumor such as melanoma, head and neck, liver or kidney cancer. The CDR3 nucleotides read TGTGCCAGCAGCTTATCTTTGGGCCCAGATACGCAGTATTTT. As protein: CASSLSLGPDTQYF. Together with reference TRBV7-2 and TRBJ2-3, the CDR3 gives the full variable domain: GAGVSQSPSNKVTEKGKDVELRCDPISGHTALYWYRQSLGQGLEFLIYFQGNSAPDKSGLPSDRFSAERTGGSVSTLTIQRTQQEDSAVYLCASSLSLGPDTQYFGPGTRLTVL.